Listed below are T cell receptor beta chains from one sample, sequenced in a study. One entry per CDR3 protein results from TCRdb running MiXCR on the RT-PCR reads. The data hold about 680,000 distinct CDR3 sequences, with 11% to 15% observed a single time. Sequencing was performed on memory CD4+ T cells from blood. The receptors were sampled from a female donor in good health, serving as a healthy control. The CDR3 runs from the conserved cysteine through the conserved F or W. A D gene is named only where the DNA matches it firmly. Clone size is shown for a subset of rows, as once, few, many or a class of expanded clone.

v_call: TRBV27
clone_size: many
d_call: TRBD1
j_call: TRBJ2-1
cdr3_nt: TGTGCCAGCAGTCGGGACAGGGTAAATGCTGAGCAGTTCTTC
cdr3_aa: CASSRDRVNAEQFF

v_call: TRBV5-1
clone_size: many
d_call: NA
j_call: TRBJ2-5
cdr3_nt: TGCGCCAGCAGCTTGGGGCAGGCCCAGGGGACCCAGTACTTC
cdr3_aa: CASSLGQAQGTQYF

v_call: TRBV6-5
clone_size: NA
d_call: NA
j_call: TRBJ1-1
cdr3_nt: TGTGCCAGCAGTCCGCGGGAGAGCTCGAACACTGAAGCTTTCTTT
cdr3_aa: CASSPRESSNTEAFF

v_call: TRBV7-3
clone_size: few
d_call: NA
j_call: TRBJ2-3
cdr3_nt: TGTGCCAGCAGCTTCGGGATGCCTAGCACAGATACGCAGTATTTT
cdr3_aa: CASSFGMPSTDTQYF

v_call: TRBV20-1
clone_size: NA
d_call: NA
j_call: TRBJ1-2
cdr3_nt: TGCAGTGCTAGAGTGCCAGGGACTCCGACTAACTATGGCTACACCTTC
cdr3_aa: CSARVPGTPTNYGYTF

v_call: TRBV27
clone_size: NA
d_call: NA
j_call: TRBJ2-2
cdr3_nt: TGTGCCAGCAGTTATAACCGGGGTTTTACCGGGGAGCTGTTTTTT
cdr3_aa: CASSYNRGFTGELFF

v_call: TRBV29-1
clone_size: few
d_call: NA
j_call: TRBJ1-5
cdr3_nt: TGCAGCGTTTCAGATGGGGTACGACAGCCCCAGCATTTT
cdr3_aa: CSVSDGVRQPQHF

v_call: TRBV20-1
clone_size: NA
d_call: NA
j_call: TRBJ2-7
cdr3_nt: TGCAGTGCTTCAGGATGGGACGAGCAGTACTTC
cdr3_aa: CSASGWDEQYF

v_call: TRBV12-3/TRBV12-4
clone_size: few
d_call: NA
j_call: TRBJ1-1
cdr3_nt: TGTGCCAGCAGCTCATTCGGGGGCATCACTGAAGCTTTCTTT
cdr3_aa: CASSSFGGITEAFF

v_call: TRBV20-1
clone_size: NA
d_call: NA
j_call: TRBJ2-5
cdr3_nt: TGCAGTGCTAGAGTCTGGGAGGCCCAGTACTTC
cdr3_aa: CSARVWEAQYF

v_call: TRBV4-3
clone_size: NA
d_call: NA
j_call: TRBJ1-4
cdr3_nt: TGCGCCAGCAGCCAAGCCCAAGGGACGTTCGAAAAACTGTTTTTT
cdr3_aa: CASSQAQGTFEKLFF

v_call: TRBV9
clone_size: few
d_call: NA
j_call: TRBJ2-7
cdr3_nt: TGTGCCAGCAGCGTAGCGGCAAGCTCCTACGAGCAGTACTTC
cdr3_aa: CASSVAASSYEQYF

v_call: TRBV20-1
clone_size: few
d_call: NA
j_call: TRBJ2-3
cdr3_nt: TGCAGTGCTAGATTGGCACAGGGGGGGACAGATACGCAGTATTTT
cdr3_aa: CSARLAQGGTDTQYF

v_call: TRBV6-6
clone_size: few
d_call: NA
j_call: TRBJ2-7
cdr3_nt: TGTGCCAGCAGATTCCCAGGAGCGCCCTACGAGCAGTACTTC
cdr3_aa: CASRFPGAPYEQYF

v_call: TRBV20-1
clone_size: NA
d_call: NA
j_call: TRBJ1-6
cdr3_nt: TGCAGTGTAGAGGAAACCGTAAGCTCCTATAATTCACCCCTCCACTTT
cdr3_aa: CSVEETVSSYNSPLHF

v_call: TRBV20-1
clone_size: NA
d_call: TRBD1
j_call: TRBJ2-7
cdr3_nt: TGCAGTGCCATGGGACAGGGAGCCTTTTACGAGCAGTACTTC
cdr3_aa: CSAMGQGAFYEQYF

v_call: TRBV25-1
clone_size: NA
d_call: TRBD1
j_call: TRBJ2-1
cdr3_nt: TGTGCCAGCAGTGATCCCCAGGGGGTTCACAATGAGCAGTTCTTC
cdr3_aa: CASSDPQGVHNEQFF

v_call: TRBV4-1
clone_size: many
d_call: TRBD2
j_call: TRBJ2-7
cdr3_nt: TGCGCCAGCAGCCAAGAGGCTAGCGGGAGGAACGAGCAGTACTTC
cdr3_aa: CASSQEASGRNEQYF

v_call: TRBV5-5
clone_size: NA
d_call: NA
j_call: TRBJ2-3
cdr3_nt: TGTGCCAGCAGCTTTGTCGGGGGCACAGATACGCAGTATTTT
cdr3_aa: CASSFVGGTDTQYF

v_call: TRBV20-1
clone_size: few
d_call: TRBD1
j_call: TRBJ2-7
cdr3_nt: TGCAGTGCCGACAGGGATACTCTCTACGAGCAGTACTTC
cdr3_aa: CSADRDTLYEQYF

v_call: TRBV12-3/TRBV12-4
clone_size: many
d_call: NA
j_call: TRBJ1-5
cdr3_nt: TGTGCCAGCAGTTTTTGGGGTCAGCCCCAGCATTTT
cdr3_aa: CASSFWGQPQHF

v_call: TRBV24-1
clone_size: NA
d_call: NA
j_call: TRBJ1-2
cdr3_nt: TGTGCCACCAGTGATTTCGGCGTCTCTGGCTACACCTTC
cdr3_aa: CATSDFGVSGYTF

v_call: TRBV7-3
clone_size: few
d_call: NA
j_call: TRBJ2-2
cdr3_nt: TGTGCCAGCAGCTTTAGACACTCGAACACCGGGGAGCTGTTTTTT
cdr3_aa: CASSFRHSNTGELFF

v_call: TRBV21-1
clone_size: NA
d_call: NA
j_call: TRBJ1-1
cdr3_nt: TGTGCCAGCAGCCCGACAGGCCGAATGAACACTGAAGCTTTCTTT
cdr3_aa: CASSPTGRMNTEAFF